These T cell receptor beta chains were read from a single sample in a study of CXCR3-negative and CXCR3-positive naive CD8 T cells. No DNA is given; TCRdb re-called the 5' RACE reads and lists each CDR3 protein once. The listing records about 89,000 distinct CDR3 sequences. Material: naive CXCR3+ CD8+ T cells from blood. Every receptor here comes from a human donor in good health. Some clones in this sample may be carry-over from other donors' samples. The CDR3 runs from the conserved cysteine through the conserved F or W.

14	TRBJ2-3	TRBV28	CASSRDRVGDTQYF
15	TRBJ2-7	TRBV28	CASSLVGTGPYEQYF
14	TRBJ2-2	TRBV6-5	CASRSEQGVGELFF
14	TRBJ2-7	TRBV5-1	CASSPGTGRGEQYF
16	TRBJ1-2	TRBV7-9	CASSLSSRGSNYGYTF
14	TRBJ2-7	TRBV5-5	CASSLEGAPYEQYF
14	TRBJ2-7	TRBV28	CASSWSGTSYEQYF
16	TRBJ1-2	TRBV27	CASSIIGGELYYGYTF
15	TRBJ1-1	TRBV4-1	CASSQDGVANTEAFF
13	TRBJ2-1	TRBV30	CAWSVTSGREAIF
14	TRBJ2-5	TRBV7-7	CASSLVPYQETQYF
15	TRBJ2-7	TRBV4-1	CASSQVKQGLYEQYF
14	TRBJ2-1	TRBV27	CASSFLGQGDEQFF
16	TRBJ2-7	TRBV19	CASSMGSGRPSYEQYF
14	TRBJ1-1	TRBV18	CASSPPGTEAEAFF
12	TRBJ1-2	TRBV20-1	CSARDWSYGYTF
16	TRBJ2-3	TRBV5-1	CASSLTSGNPRDTQYF
11	TRBJ2-2	TRBV19	CASTNTGELFF
13	TRBJ2-7	TRBV15	CATSRDRRDEQYF
13	TRBJ2-5	TRBV7-9	CASSSQGPETQYF
15	TRBJ2-2	TRBV7-3	CASSLRGSWTGELFF
19	TRBJ2-1	TRBV18	CASSPPSSGSSTSYNEQFF
15	TRBJ2-2	TRBV28	CASSLLASRTGELFF
16	TRBJ2-1	TRBV5-6	CASSFLAGVVSNEQFF
13	TRBJ2-1	TRBV28	CASSLYSYNEQFF
13	TRBJ2-5	TRBV28	CASTGGRWETQYF
11	TRBJ2-2	TRBV28	CASTLGGELFF
14	TRBJ2-1	TRBV28	CASSYAPGGNEQFF
13	TRBJ2-1	TRBV28	CASSYGGRNEQFF
15	TRBJ1-2	TRBV29-1	CSVYFNTVNNYGYTF
16	TRBJ1-2	TRBV7-2	CASSLQGTQPHYGYTF
16	TRBJ2-1	TRBV7-3	CASSLTPAGGPNEQFF